The 21 T cell receptor beta chains below were found in one sample sequenced in a study of T cells in Graves' hyperthyroidism and ophthalmopathy. The investigators amplified TCR beta CDR3 regions from RNA transcripts. An initial round of RT-PCR targeting the TCR CDR3 relied on the HTBI primer set. Using its own MiXCR run on the multiplex PCR reads, TCRdb lists one record per CDR3 protein. The sample lists 300,000 to 400,000 distinct CDR3 sequences, roughly 18% occurring once. The material sequenced was blood. All receptors come from a woman aged 45-65 years with Graves' hyperthyroidism.

This clonotype appeared many times. The rearrangement joins TRBV12-3 or TRBV12-4 to TRBJ1-5; unclear D gene. This CDR3 is 15 amino acids long. V was shortened by 2 bases and J by 0 bases, with 8 bases between the two germline ends. CDR3 sequence: CASSLHRYSNQPQHF. The CDR3 DNA reads as TGTGCCAGCAGTTTACACCGCTATAGCAATCAGCCCCAGCATTTT.

As regards this clonotype: With a much larger clone just one base away, this may be a read error. The CDR3 does not close with the conserved phenylalanine or tryptophan, likely indicating a read error. This sequence joins TRBV20-1 and TRBJ2-7; 9 nucleotides match TRBD2. V lost 4 bases to trimming and J lost 4 bases; unmatched junction nucleotides: 8. Looked up from germline, CDR1 is DFQATT and CDR2 is SNEGSKA (reference sequence). This CDR3 has 14 residues. The CDR3 coding sequence is TGCAGTGCTACCCCCCTAGCGGGAAGGTACGAGCAGTACTCC. It specifies CSATPLAGRYEQYS.

This clonotype appeared many times. This chain connects TRBV5-1 to TRBJ1-2, with TRBD1 matching 9 bases. This CDR3 comprises 14 residues. Germline lookup yields CDR1 SGHRS and CDR2 YFSETQ. V shed 4 bases and J 8 bases; nucleotides not matched to a gene: 9. The CDR3 spells CASSMRQGGGGYTF. The CDR3 nucleotides read TGCGCCAGCAGCATGCGACAGGGGGGAGGCGGCTACACCTTC.

This clonotype has only a few counts. The rearrangement uses TRBV9 and TRBJ2-7; 7 bases agree with TRBD1. This CDR3 region has 14 residues. The V segment lost 0 bases and the J segment 3 bases; nucleotides outside the gene matches: 3. CDR1 is SGDLS and CDR2 is YYNGEE in the germline V gene. CDR3 residues: CASSVGDRDYEQYF. In DNA form, the CDR3 reads TGTGCCAGCAGCGTAGGGGACAGAGACTACGAGCAGTACTTC.

This clonotype appeared many times. The J gene is TRBJ2-7, the V gene TRBV6-1; D might be TRBD1 (6 bases). Germline-derived CDR1 and CDR2 are MNHNS and SASEGT. The CDR3 length is 19 residues. The V gene lost 5 bases and the J gene lost 2 bases, with 28 bases spanning the gap. The CDR3 sequence: CASSLTHYLAPSGAYEQYF. The CDR3 nucleotides are TGTGCCAGCAGTTTAACCCACTACTTAGCGCCTTCAGGGGCCTACGAGCAGTACTTC.

This clonotype has a count of ten or more. The J gene is TRBJ2-5, the V gene TRBV18, with TRBD1 as a possible D gene (5 bases). V was pared by 4 bases and J by 1 base, with 10 bases between. The CDR3 loop spans 14 amino acids. The germline gives CDR1 KGHSH, CDR2 LQKENI. CDR3 in DNA: TGTGCCAGCTCACGGGGCCAGCTCCAAGAGACCCAGTACTTC. It translates to CASSRGQLQETQYF. Supplemented by reference TRBV18 and TRBJ2-5, the full variable domain reads NAGVMQNPRHLVRRRGQEARLRCSPMKGHSHVYWYRQLPEEGLKFMVYLQKENIIDESGMPKERFSAEFPKEGPSILRIQQVVRGDSAAYFCASSRGQLQETQYFGPGTRLLVL.

The sample holds a few counts of this clonotype. The rearrangement joins TRBV10-2 to TRBJ2-5; no clear D gene. The CDR3 spans 14 residues. The germline V gene encodes CDR1 WSHSY and CDR2 SAAADI. Trimming stripped 7 bases from V and 5 bases from J, with 17 bases between. The CDR3 is CASTSNGPEETQYF. DNA of the CDR3: TGCGCCAGCACCTCAAACGGCCCGGAGGAGACCCAGTACTTC.

The chain uses TRBV9 and TRBJ2-1, with 9 bases aligning to TRBD2. The V gene's germline CDR1 is SGDLS and CDR2 YYNGEE. The CDR3 runs to 16 residues. The V gene end was trimmed by 4 bases and the J gene end by 3 bases; junction bases not matched to a gene: 8. CDR3 residues: CASSPSSGVGYNEQFF. The CDR3 region has the DNA TGTGCCAGCAGCCCTTCTAGCGGGGTCGGCTACAATGAGCAGTTCTTC. The variable domain in full, with the rest retrieved from reference TRBV9 and TRBJ2-1, is DSGVTQTPKHLITATGQRVTLRCSPRSGDLSVYWYQQSLDQGLQFLIQYYNGEERAKGNILERFSAQQFPDLHSELNLSSLELGDSALYFCASSPSSGVGYNEQFFGPGTRLTVL.

This chain connects TRBV20-1 to TRBJ2-1; 11 nucleotides agree with TRBD2. The J segment lost 6 bases and the V segment lost 6 bases, leaving 16 bases of the junction unmatched. CDR1 and CDR2 (germline): DFQATT, SNEGSKA (reference sequence). The CDR3 is made up of 17 amino acids. The CDR3 protein is CSARNSGRAVACNEQFF. The CDR3 nucleotides read TGCAGTGCAAGGAATAGCGGGAGGGCCGTCGCCTGCAATGAGCAGTTCTTC.

The chain links TRBV6-5 to TRBJ2-5; possible D gene TRBD2, 6 bases. The CDR3 contains 14 residues. Trimming removed 2 bases from V and 3 bases from J, with 10 bases in between. The V gene's germline CDR1 is MNHEY and CDR2 SVGAGI. In DNA, the CDR3 is TGTGCCAGCAGTTACGGGGGGATTAAAGAGACCCAGTACTTC. Translated, it gives CASSYGGIKETQYF.

This clonotype was found many times. The rearrangement joins TRBV27 to TRBJ2-1; 9 bases align to TRBD2. This CDR3 is 15 amino acids long. The germline gives CDR1 MNHEY, CDR2 SMNVEV (reference sequence). After removal of 3 bases from V and 9 bases from J, the junction contained 9 bases not matched to a gene. CDR3 nucleotides: TGTGCCAGCAGTTTCAGCGGGAGGCTGGGTGGTGAGCAGTTCTTC. This translates into CASSFSGRLGGEQFF.

A few counts support this clonotype. V gene TRBV20-1 combines with J gene TRBJ2-5, with a weak D call TRBD2 (7 bases). The CDR3 runs to 12 residues. Germline V gene lookup returns CDR1 DFQATT and CDR2 SNEGSKA (reference sequence). As DNA, the CDR3 is TGCAGCGGGGGGCGGGAGCAAGAGACCCAGTACTTC. Encoded protein: CSGGREQETQYF.

V and J are TRBV5-4 and TRBJ1-2; the D is unclear. V lost 0 bases and J 8 bases, leaving 8 bases between the germline ends. The germline gives CDR1 SGHNT, CDR2 YYREEE (reference sequence). This CDR3 contains 12 residues. This CDR3 is CASSLEPTGYTF. Here the CDR3 DNA reads TGTGCCAGCAGCTTGGAACCCACGGGCTACACCTTC.

This clonotype was counted only a few times. Given a much more abundant clone one base away, this may be a read error. The rearrangement links TRBV11-2 to TRBJ2-1; 12 nucleotides match TRBD1. CDR3 length: 13 residues. Germline V gives CDR1 SGHAT, CDR2 FQNNGV. CDR3 bases: TGTGCCAGCAGGGGACAGGGGGCAGGGGAGCAGTCCTTC. This encodes CASRGQGAGEQSF.

The chain links TRBV28 to TRBJ1-6; no definite D call. The V gene's germline CDR1 is MDHEN and CDR2 SYDVKM. The CDR3 sequence is 12 residues long. V gave up 3 bases and J gave up 7 bases, with 4 bases separating them. CDR3 sequence: CASSFLNSPLHF. CDR3 DNA sequence: TGTGCCAGCAGTTTTCTCAATTCACCCCTCCACTTT.

The V call is TRBV20-1, the J call TRBJ2-2; TRBD1 might be the D (6 bases). From germline, CDR1 is DFQATT and CDR2 SNEGSKA (reference sequence). The CDR3 sequence is 15 residues long. Trimming cost V 3 bases and J 0 bases, with 11 bases left between them. The CDR3 DNA reads TGCAGTGCTAGTCCAAGGACAGCGAACACCGGGGAGCTGTTTTTT. Translating it yields CSASPRTANTGELFF.

The genes are TRBV2 and TRBJ2-5; TRBD1 aligns across 7 bases. Germline values: CDR1 SNHLY, CDR2 FYNNEI. CDR3 size: 18 residues. J gave up 0 bases and V 2 bases, and 12 bases lay outside the gene matches. DNA of the CDR3: TGTGCCAGCAGTGAACCCGGGGCAGGGGGACCGTACCAAGAGACCCAGTACTTC. Translation: CASSEPGAGGPYQETQYF.

This clonotype was seen more than once but under ten times. The rearrangement links TRBV5-1 to TRBJ1-1, with 7 bases aligning to TRBD1. This CDR3 has 18 residues. Per the germline V gene, CDR1 is SGHRS and CDR2 is YFSETQ. The J segment lost 5 bases and the V segment lost 0 bases, leaving 16 bases of the junction unmatched. CDR3 sequence reads: CASSLGTGGSGTDTEAFF. The CDR3 DNA reads TGCGCCAGCAGCTTGGGGACAGGAGGGTCGGGGACGGATACTGAAGCTTTCTTT.

This clonotype was counted a few times. The chain employs TRBV15 and TRBJ2-7, with a tentative D call TRBD2 (5 bases). The CDR3 runs to 15 residues. Germline values: CDR1 LNHNV, CDR2 YYDKDF (reference sequence). The V and J ends lost 0 bases and 0 bases respectively, with 9 bases between them. In DNA form, the CDR3 reads TGTGCCACCAGCAGAGAGGGAGACGGCTCCTACGAGCAGTACTTC. Encoded protein: CATSREGDGSYEQYF.

The V gene is TRBV27, the J gene TRBJ2-7; 16 positions match TRBD2. V lost 9 bases to trimming and J lost 4 bases; unmatched junction nucleotides: 18. CDR1 MNHEY and CDR2 SMNVEV come from the germline V gene (reference sequence). The CDR3 spans 19 residues. CDR3 sequence (DNA): TGTGCCAGTCGCGGGACAGGGGGGACTAGCGGGAGGGCCACGTACGAGCAGTACTTC. Translating it yields CASRGTGGTSGRATYEQYF.

This clonotype has only a few counts. This sequence joins TRBV2 and TRBJ1-2, with a weak D call TRBD1 (5 bases). Germline V gene sequence: CDR1 SNHLY, CDR2 FYNNEI. The CDR3 loop spans 17 amino acids. V dropped 1 base and J dropped 1 base, with 16 bases sitting between them. The CDR3 bases are TGTGCCAGCAGTGAAGTACGGTTGGGACCGATTAACTATGGCTACACCTTC. Amino acids: CASSEVRLGPINYGYTF.